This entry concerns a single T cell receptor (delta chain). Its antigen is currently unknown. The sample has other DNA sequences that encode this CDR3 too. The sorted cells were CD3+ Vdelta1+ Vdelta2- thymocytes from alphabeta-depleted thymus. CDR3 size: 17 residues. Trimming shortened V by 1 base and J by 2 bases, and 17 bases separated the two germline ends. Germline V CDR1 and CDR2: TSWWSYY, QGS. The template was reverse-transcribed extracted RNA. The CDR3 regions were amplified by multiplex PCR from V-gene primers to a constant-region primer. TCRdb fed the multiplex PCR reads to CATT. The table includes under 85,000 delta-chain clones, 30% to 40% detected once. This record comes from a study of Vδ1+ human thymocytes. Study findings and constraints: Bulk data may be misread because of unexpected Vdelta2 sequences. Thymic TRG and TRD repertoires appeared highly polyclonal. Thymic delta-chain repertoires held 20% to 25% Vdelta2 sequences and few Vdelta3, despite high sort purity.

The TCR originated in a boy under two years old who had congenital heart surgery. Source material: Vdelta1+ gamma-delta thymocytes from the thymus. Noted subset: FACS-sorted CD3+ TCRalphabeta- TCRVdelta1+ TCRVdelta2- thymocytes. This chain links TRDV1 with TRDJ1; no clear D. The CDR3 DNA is TGTGCTCTTGGGGAACCCTCCCCTGGCCCCCGTACCGATAAACTCATCTTT. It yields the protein CALGEPSPGPRTDKLIF.